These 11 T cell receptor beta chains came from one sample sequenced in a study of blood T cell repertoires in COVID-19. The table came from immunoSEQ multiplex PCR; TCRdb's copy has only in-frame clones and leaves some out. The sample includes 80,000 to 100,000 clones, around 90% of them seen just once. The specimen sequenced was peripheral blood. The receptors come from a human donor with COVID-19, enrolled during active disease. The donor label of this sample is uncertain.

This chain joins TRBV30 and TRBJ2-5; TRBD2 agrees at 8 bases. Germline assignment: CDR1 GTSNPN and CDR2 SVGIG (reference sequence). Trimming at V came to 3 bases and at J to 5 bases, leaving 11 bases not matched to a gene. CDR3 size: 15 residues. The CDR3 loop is CAWSGWRGAGETQYF. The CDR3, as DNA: TGTGCCTGGAGCGGATGGCGGGGGGCCGGGGAGACCCAGTACTTC.

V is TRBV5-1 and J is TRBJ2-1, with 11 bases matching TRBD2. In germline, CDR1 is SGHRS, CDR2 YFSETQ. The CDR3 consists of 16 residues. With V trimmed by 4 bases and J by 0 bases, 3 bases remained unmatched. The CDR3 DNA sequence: TGCGCCAGCAGCCCTACTAGCGGGGGCTCCTACAATGAGCAGTTCTTC. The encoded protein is CASSPTSGGSYNEQFF. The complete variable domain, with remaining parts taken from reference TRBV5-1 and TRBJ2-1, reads KAGVTQTPRYLIKTRGQQVTLSCSPISGHRSVSWYQQTPGQGLQFLFEYFSETQRNKGNFPGRFSGRQFSNSRSEMNVSTLELGDSALYLCASSPTSGGSYNEQFFGPGTRLTVL.

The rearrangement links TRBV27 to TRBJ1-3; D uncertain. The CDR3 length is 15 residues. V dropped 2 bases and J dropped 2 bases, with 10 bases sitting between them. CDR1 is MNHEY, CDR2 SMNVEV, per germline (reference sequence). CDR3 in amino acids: CASSLIGVPGNTIYF. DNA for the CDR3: TGTGCCAGCAGTTTAATCGGAGTTCCTGGAAACACCATATATTTT.

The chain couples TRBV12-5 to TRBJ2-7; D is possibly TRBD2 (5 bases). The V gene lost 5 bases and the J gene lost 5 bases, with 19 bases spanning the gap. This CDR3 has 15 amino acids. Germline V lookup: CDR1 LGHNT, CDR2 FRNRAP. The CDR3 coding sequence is TGTGCTAGTGGTCTGATTTCGGGATACTCGGACGAGCAGTACTTC. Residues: CASGLISGYSDEQYF.

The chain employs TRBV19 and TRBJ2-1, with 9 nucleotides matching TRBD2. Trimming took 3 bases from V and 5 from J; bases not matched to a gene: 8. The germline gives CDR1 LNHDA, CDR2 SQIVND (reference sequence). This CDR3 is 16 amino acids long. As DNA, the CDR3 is TGTGCCAGTAGTATGACCGGGACTAGCTACGACAATGAGCAGTTCTTC. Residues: CASSMTGTSYDNEQFF.

Here the CDR3 reads CATSDSGSYEQYF. DNA for the CDR3: TGTGCCACCAGTGATTCAGGGTCCTACGAGCAGTACTTC. V usage is TRBV24-1 and J usage is TRBJ2-7; a weak D match, TRBD1 (5 bases). The CDR3 is 13 residues long. Germline V gene lookup returns CDR1 KGHDR and CDR2 SFDVKD. Trimming removed 2 bases at V and 1 base at J, with 5 bases between.

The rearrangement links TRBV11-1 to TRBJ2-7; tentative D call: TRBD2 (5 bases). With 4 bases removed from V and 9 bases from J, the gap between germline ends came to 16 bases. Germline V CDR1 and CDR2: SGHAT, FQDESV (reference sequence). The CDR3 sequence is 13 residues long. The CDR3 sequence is CASSWALTEGQYF. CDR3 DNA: TGTGCCAGCAGCTGGGCCTTGACCGAGGGGCAGTACTTC.

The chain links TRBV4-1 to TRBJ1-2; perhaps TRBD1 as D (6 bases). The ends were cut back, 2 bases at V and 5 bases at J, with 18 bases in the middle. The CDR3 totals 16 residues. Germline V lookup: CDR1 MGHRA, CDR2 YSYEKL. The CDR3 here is CASSQSDSERPYGYTF. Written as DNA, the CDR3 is TGCGCCAGCAGCCAATCGGACAGCGAGCGTCCGTATGGCTACACCTTC.

This CDR3 reads CASSQSRGYEQYF. Written as DNA, the CDR3 is TGCGCCAGCAGTCAATCCAGGGGCTACGAGCAGTACTTC. The chain has TRBV23-1 and TRBJ2-7; weak D call: TRBD1 (6 bases). TRBV23-1 is known as an ORF, though its function is uncertain. CDR3 length: 13 amino acids. The V end was cut by 0 bases, the J end by 3 bases, with 6 bases between.

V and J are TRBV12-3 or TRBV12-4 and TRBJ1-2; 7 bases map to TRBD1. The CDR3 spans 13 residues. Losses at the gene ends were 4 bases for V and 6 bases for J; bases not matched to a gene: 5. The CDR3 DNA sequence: TGTGCCAGCAGTTGGACAGGTGGGAATGGCTACACCTTC. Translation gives CASSWTGGNGYTF.

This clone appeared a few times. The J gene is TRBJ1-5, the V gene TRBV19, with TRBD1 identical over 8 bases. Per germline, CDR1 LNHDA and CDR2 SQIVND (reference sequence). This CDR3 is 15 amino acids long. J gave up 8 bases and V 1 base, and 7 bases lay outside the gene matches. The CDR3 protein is CASSIGSGGAEPQHF. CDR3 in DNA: TGTGCCAGTAGTATAGGCTCAGGGGGCGCGGAGCCCCAGCATTTT.